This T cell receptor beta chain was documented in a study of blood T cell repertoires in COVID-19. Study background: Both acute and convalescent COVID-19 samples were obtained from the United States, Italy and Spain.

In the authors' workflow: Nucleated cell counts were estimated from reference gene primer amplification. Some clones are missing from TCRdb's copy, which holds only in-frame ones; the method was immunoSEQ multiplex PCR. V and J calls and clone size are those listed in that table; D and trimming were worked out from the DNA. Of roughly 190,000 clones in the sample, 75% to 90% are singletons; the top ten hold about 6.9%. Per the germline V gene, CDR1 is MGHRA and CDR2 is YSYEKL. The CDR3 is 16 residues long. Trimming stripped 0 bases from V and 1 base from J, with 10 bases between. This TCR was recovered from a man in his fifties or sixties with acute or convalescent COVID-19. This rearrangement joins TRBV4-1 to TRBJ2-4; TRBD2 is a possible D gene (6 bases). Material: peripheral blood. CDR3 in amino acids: CASSQEYGGAKNIQYF. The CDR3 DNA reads TGCGCCAGCAGCCAAGAATATGGGGGGGCCAAAAACATTCAGTACTTC.